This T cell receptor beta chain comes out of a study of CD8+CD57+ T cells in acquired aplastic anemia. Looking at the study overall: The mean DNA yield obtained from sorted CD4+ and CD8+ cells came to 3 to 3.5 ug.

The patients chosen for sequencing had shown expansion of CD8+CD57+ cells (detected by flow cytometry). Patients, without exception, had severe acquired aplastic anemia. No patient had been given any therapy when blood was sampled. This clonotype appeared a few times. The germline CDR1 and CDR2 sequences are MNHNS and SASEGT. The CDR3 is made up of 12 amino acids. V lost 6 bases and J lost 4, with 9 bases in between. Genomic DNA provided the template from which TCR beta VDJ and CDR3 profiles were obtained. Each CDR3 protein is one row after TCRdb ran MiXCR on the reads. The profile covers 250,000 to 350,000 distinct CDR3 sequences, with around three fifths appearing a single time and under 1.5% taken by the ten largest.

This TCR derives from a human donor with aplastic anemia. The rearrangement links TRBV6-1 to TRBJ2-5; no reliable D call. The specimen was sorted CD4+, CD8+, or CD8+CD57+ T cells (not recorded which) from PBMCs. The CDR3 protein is CASSLVRETQYF. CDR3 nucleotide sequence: TGTGCCAGCAGCCTAGTTCGAGAGACCCAGTACTTC.